A single sample gave rise to the 5 T cell receptor beta chains below, sequenced in a study of T cells in Graves' hyperthyroidism and ophthalmopathy (dated by TCRdb to about 2019). The library was obtained by multiplex PCR. Reads for this sample came from an Illumina HiSeq 2000. TCR beta CDR3 regions were amplified from RNA transcripts. For the first round of RT-PCR on the TCR CDR3, the HTBI primer set was used together with the Qiagen OneStep RT-PCR kit. Through fastp at Q25 and MiXCR, TCRdb rebuilt clones from the public reads, retaining in-frame beta chains. Every CDR3 protein is listed once, alongside the most common genes and DNA of its rows. The sample includes about 570,000 distinct CDR3 sequences, with 40% to 55% observed a single time. Jointly, the top ten make up around 17% of the sample. Specimen: peripheral blood or thyroid tissue (not recorded which). The origin of the receptors is an adult woman with Graves' disease, either hyperthyroidism or ophthalmopathy (not recorded which).

This clonotype was recorded many times. The J gene is TRBJ1-2, the V gene TRBV20-1; D is ambiguous. This CDR3 contains 16 residues. The germline gives CDR1 DFQATT, CDR2 SNEGSKA (reference sequence). Trimming removed 4 bases at V and 4 bases at J, with 22 bases between. CDR3 amino acids: CSAKRETAPAIYGYTF. CDR3 DNA: TGCAGTGCTAAGCGGGAGACGGCCCCAGCCATCTATGGCTACACCTTC.

This clonotype has a count of ten or more. The chain links TRBV20-1 to TRBJ1-6; no clear D gene. There are 16 residues in the CDR3. Germline lookup yields CDR1 DFQATT and CDR2 SNEGSKA (reference sequence). The V gene lost 1 base and the J gene lost 3 bases, with 13 bases spanning the gap. In DNA, the CDR3 is TGCAGTGCTAGAGGTGGTGGCAGAAGCTATAATTCACCCCTCCACTTT. It specifies CSARGGGRSYNSPLHF.

Regarding this clonotype: Compared with germline, one end of the junction differs, possibly owing to a read error. The chain couples TRBV7-6 to TRBJ1-4; 8 positions agree with TRBD1. Germline assignment: CDR1 SGHVS and CDR2 FNYEAQ. This CDR3 has 14 amino acids. The CDR3 here is CASSDLDRVEKLFF. The CDR3, as DNA: TGTGCCAGCAGCGACCTGGACAGGGTTGAAAAACTATTTTTT.

J is TRBJ2-2 and V is TRBV29-1; D is unresolved. The CDR3 contains 13 residues. Trimming cost V 8 bases and J 1 base, with 11 bases left between them. From germline, CDR1 is SQVTM and CDR2 ANQGSEA. Here the CDR3 reads CSTSAVNTGELFF. The CDR3 coding sequence is TGCAGCACCTCCGCGGTGAACACCGGGGAGCTGTTTTTT.

Ten or more counts support this clonotype. The J gene is TRBJ2-7, the V gene TRBV20-1; D could derive from TRBD1 or TRBD2 (5 bases each). CDR1 and CDR2 from the germline V gene are DFQATT and SNEGSKA (reference sequence). There are 12 residues in the CDR3. This CDR3 reads CRLGPRPYEQYF. CDR3 coding DNA: TGCAGACTGGGACCCCGTCCTTACGAGCAGTACTTC.